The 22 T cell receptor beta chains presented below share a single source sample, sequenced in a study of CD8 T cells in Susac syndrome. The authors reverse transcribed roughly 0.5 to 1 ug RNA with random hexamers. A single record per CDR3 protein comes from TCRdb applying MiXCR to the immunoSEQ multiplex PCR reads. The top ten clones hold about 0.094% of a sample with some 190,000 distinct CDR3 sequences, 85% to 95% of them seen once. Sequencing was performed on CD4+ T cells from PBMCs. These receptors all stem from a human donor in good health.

The CDR3 region has the DNA TGTGCCACACCTCGGAACACTGAAGCTTTCTTT. Protein sequence: CATPRNTEAFF. V and J are TRBV9 and TRBJ1-1; no firm D call. V lost 9 bases and J lost 1, with 7 bases in between. Germline V lookup: CDR1 SGDLS, CDR2 YYNGEE. The CDR3 covers 11 residues.

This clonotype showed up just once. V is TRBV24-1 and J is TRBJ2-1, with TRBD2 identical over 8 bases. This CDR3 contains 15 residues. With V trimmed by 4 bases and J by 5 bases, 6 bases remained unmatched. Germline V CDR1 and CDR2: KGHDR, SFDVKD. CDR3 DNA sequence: TGTGCCACCAGTGAGCCGGGACTAGGAGACAATGAGCAGTTCTTC. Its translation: CATSEPGLGDNEQFF.

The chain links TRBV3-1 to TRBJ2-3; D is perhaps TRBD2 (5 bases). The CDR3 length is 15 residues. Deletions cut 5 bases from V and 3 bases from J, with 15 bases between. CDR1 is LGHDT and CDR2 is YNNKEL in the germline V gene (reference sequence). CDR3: CASSNFGIQTDTQYF. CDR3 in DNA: TGTGCCAGCAGCAATTTCGGGATACAGACAGATACGCAGTATTTT.

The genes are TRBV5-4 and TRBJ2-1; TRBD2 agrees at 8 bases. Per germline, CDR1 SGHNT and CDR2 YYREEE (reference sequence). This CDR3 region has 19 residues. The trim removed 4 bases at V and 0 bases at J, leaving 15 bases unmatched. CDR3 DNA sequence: TGTGCCAGCAGCGGCCGGGGAGCGGGGGACTTTTCCTCCTACAATGAGCAGTTCTTC. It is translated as CASSGRGAGDFSSYNEQFF.

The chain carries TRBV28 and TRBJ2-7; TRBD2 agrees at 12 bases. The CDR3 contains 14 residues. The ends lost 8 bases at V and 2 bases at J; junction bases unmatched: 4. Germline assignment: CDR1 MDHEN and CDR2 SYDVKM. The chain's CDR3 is CASQTSGRPYEQYV. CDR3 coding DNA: TGTGCCAGCCAAACTAGCGGGAGGCCCTACGAGCAGTACGTC.

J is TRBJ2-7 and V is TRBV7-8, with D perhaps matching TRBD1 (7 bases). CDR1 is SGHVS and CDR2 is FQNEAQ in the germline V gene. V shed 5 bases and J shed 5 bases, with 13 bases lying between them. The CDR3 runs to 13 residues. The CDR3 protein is CASSQGEENEQYF. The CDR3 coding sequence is TGTGCCAGCAGCCAGGGGGAGGAGAACGAGCAGTACTTC.

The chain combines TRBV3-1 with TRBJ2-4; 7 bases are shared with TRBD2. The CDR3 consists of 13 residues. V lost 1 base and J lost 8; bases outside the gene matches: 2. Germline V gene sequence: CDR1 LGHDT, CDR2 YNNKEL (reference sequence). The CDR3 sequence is CASSQGAGDIQYF. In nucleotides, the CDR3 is TGTGCCAGCAGCCAAGGGGCGGGAGACATTCAGTACTTC.

CDR3: CASSSHLPGVVETQYF. CDR3 nucleotide sequence: TGTGCCAGCAGCTCCCACCTCCCAGGGGTGGTAGAGACCCAGTACTTC. The chain has TRBV11-2 and TRBJ2-5, with D possibly matching TRBD1 (6 bases). CDR1 is SGHAT and CDR2 is FQNNGV in the germline V gene. CDR3 length: 16 residues. The ends were cut back, 4 bases at V and 4 bases at J, with 19 bases in the middle.

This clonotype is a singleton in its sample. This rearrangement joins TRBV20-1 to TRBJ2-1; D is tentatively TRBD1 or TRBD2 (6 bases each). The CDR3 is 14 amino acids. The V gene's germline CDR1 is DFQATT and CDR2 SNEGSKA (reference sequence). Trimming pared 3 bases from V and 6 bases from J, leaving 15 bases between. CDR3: CSARLGGRSNEQFF. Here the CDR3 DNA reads TGCAGTGCTAGGTTGGGGGGCCGGAGCAATGAGCAGTTCTTC.

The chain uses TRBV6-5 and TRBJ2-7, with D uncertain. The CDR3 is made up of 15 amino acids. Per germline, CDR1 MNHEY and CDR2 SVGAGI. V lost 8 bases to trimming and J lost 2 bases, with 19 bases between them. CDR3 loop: CASRSRSSGTYEQYF. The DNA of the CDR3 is TGTGCCAGCCGATCTCGATCTAGTGGCACCTACGAGCAGTACTTC.

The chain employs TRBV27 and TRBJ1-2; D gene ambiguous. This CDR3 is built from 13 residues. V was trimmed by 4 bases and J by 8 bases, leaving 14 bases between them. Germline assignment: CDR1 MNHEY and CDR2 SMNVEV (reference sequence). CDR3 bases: TGTGCCAGCAGTTATGGCAGAACTTTCGGCTACACCTTC. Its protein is CASSYGRTFGYTF.

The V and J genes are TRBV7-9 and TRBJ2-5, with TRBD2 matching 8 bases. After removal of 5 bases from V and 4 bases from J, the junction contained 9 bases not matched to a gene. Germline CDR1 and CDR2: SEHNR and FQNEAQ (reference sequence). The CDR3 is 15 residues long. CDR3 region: CASSPRAGGGETQYF. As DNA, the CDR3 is TGTGCCAGCAGCCCCCGGGCGGGGGGCGGAGAGACCCAGTACTTC.

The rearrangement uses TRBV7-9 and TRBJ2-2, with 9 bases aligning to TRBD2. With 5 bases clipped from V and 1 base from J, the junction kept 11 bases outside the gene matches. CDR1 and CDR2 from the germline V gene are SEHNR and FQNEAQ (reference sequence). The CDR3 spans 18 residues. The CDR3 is CASSPLLIAGVNTGELFF. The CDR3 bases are TGTGCCAGCAGCCCCCTCTTGATAGCGGGGGTGAACACCGGGGAGCTGTTTTTT. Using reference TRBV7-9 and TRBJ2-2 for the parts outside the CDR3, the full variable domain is DTGVSQNPRHKITKRGQNVTFRCDPISEHNRLYWYRQTLGQGPEFLTYFQNEAQLEKSRLLSDRFSAERPKGSFSTLEIQRTEQGDSAMYLCASSPLLIAGVNTGELFFGEGSRLTVL.

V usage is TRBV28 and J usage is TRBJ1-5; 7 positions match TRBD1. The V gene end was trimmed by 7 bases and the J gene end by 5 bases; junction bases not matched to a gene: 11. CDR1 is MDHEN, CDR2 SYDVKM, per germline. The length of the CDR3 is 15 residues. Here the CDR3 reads CASKLDREWYQPQHF. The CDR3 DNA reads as TGTGCCAGCAAATTAGACAGGGAGTGGTATCAGCCCCAGCATTTT. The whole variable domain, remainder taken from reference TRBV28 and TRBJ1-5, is DVKVTQSSRYLVKRTGEKVFLECVQDMDHENMFWYRQDPGLGLRLIYFSYDVKMKEKGDIPEGYSVSREKKERFSLILESASTNQTSMYLCASKLDREWYQPQHFGDGTRLSIL.

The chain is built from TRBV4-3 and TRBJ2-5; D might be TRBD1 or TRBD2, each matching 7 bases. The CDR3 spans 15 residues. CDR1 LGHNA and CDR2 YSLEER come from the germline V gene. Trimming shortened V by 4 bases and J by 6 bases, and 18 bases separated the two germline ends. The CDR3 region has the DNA TGCGCCAGCAGCCGGGATACAGGGGAGGGGAAGACCCAGTACTTC. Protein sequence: CASSRDTGEGKTQYF.

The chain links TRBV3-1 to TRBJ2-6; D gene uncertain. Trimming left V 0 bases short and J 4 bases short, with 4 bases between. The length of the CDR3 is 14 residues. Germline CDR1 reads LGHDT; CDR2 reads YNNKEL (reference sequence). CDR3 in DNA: TGTGCCAGCAGCCAAGAGGTAGGGGCCAACGTCCTGACTTTC. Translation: CASSQEVGANVLTF.

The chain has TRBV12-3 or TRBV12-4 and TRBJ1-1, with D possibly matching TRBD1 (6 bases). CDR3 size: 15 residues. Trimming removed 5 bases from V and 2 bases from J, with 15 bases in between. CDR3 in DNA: TGTGCCAGCAGTCGACAGGTGGTTGGTAACACTGAAGCTTTCTTT. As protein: CASSRQVVGNTEAFF.

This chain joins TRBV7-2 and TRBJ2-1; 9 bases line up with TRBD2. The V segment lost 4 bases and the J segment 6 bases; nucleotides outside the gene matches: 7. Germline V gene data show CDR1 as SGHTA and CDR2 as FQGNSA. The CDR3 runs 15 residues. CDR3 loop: CASSWEAGGPNEQFF. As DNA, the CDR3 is TGTGCCAGCAGCTGGGAAGCGGGGGGCCCCAATGAGCAGTTCTTC.

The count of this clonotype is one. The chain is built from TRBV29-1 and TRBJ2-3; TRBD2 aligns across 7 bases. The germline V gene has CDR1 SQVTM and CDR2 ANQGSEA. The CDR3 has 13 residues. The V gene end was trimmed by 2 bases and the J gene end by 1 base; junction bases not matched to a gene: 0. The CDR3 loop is CSVETSGTDTQYF. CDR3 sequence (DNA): TGCAGCGTTGAAACTAGCGGCACAGATACGCAGTATTTT.

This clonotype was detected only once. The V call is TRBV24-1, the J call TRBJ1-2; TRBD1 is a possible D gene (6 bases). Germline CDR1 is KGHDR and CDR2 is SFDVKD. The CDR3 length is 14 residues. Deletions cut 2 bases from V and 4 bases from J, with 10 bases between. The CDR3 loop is CATSDSDRRYGYTF. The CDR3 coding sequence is TGTGCCACCAGTGATTCGGACAGACGCTATGGCTACACCTTC.

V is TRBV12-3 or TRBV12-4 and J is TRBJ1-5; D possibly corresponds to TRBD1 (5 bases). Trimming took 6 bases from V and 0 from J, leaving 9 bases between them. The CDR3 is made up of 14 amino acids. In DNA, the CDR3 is TGTGCCAGCAGGGGACCTTATAGCAATCAGCCCCAGCATTTT. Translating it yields CASRGPYSNQPQHF.

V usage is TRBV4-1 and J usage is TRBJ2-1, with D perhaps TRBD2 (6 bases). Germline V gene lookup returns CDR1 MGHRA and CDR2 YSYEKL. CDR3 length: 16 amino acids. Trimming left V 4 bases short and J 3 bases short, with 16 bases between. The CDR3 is CASSPGTWGRYNEQFF. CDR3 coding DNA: TGCGCCAGCAGCCCGGGGACTTGGGGACGCTACAATGAGCAGTTCTTC.